This is a list of T cell receptor beta chains from one sample in a study of blood T cell repertoires in COVID-19. Produced via immunoSEQ multiplex PCR; TCRdb's table is partial and in-frame only. The data contain about 55,000 clones, 90% of them singletons. Sequencing was carried out using peripheral blood. Receptors were obtained from a man aged 40-49 years with acute or convalescent COVID-19. Each CDR3 is given with its conserved first and last residue. A D gene is named only where the DNA matches it firmly. Expanded clones are given a class, and other clones once, few, many or no size at all.

J gene: TRBJ2-3
clone size: .
D gene: TRBD2
V gene: TRBV19
CDR3 DNA: TGTGCCAGTAGTGGGAGGCAAATCGGGAGGCCCCGCGGCACAGATACGCAGTATTTT
CDR3 protein: CASSGRQIGRPRGTDTQYF

J gene: TRBJ1-5
clone size: once
D gene: .
V gene: TRBV6-1
CDR3 DNA: TGTGCCAGCAGTGAAAGTGCTGGAGGGCAGCCCCAGCATTTT
CDR3 protein: CASSESAGGQPQHF

J gene: TRBJ2-6
clone size: .
D gene: TRBD1
V gene: TRBV18
CDR3 DNA: TGTGCCAGCTCACCGACAGGGGGTAGAACCGGGGCCAACGTCCTGACTTTC
CDR3 protein: CASSPTGGRTGANVLTF

J gene: TRBJ1-5
clone size: .
D gene: .
V gene: TRBV18
CDR3 DNA: TGTGCCAGCTCACCGCTCGGCGGAGTGGGCAATCAGCCCCAGCATTTT
CDR3 protein: CASSPLGGVGNQPQHF

J gene: TRBJ2-1
clone size: .
D gene: TRBD2
V gene: TRBV19
CDR3 DNA: TGTGCCAGTAGGCTGGGCTTAGCGGGAGAATTTGGAAATGAGCAGTTCTTC
CDR3 protein: CASRLGLAGEFGNEQFF

J gene: TRBJ2-1
clone size: .
D gene: .
V gene: TRBV5-6
CDR3 DNA: TGTGCCAGCAGCTTCCGCCGAGCCGGAGCCAATGAGCAGTTCTTC
CDR3 protein: CASSFRRAGANEQFF

J gene: TRBJ1-1
clone size: .
D gene: .
V gene: TRBV7-8
CDR3 DNA: TGTGCCAGCAGCTTAGGAGCAGGGTTGAGCACTGAAGCTTTCTTT
CDR3 protein: CASSLGAGLSTEAFF

J gene: TRBJ2-5
clone size: .
D gene: TRBD2
V gene: TRBV30
CDR3 DNA: TGTGCCTGGAGTGCCCTCGGGGGACTAGCGGGAGGCCAAGAGACCCAGTACTTC
CDR3 protein: CAWSALGGLAGGQETQYF

J gene: TRBJ1-6
clone size: .
D gene: .
V gene: TRBV10-2
CDR3 DNA: TGCGCCAGCAGTGAAGAGGGCTTGAATTCACCCCTCCACTTT
CDR3 protein: CASSEEGLNSPLHF

J gene: TRBJ2-3
clone size: once
D gene: .
V gene: TRBV28
CDR3 DNA: TGTGCCAGCAGTTTCCGGCAGGGGCACACAGATACGCAGTATTTT
CDR3 protein: CASSFRQGHTDTQYF

J gene: TRBJ2-5
clone size: .
D gene: .
V gene: TRBV7-9
CDR3 DNA: TGTGCCAGCAGCTTAGCCAGGGTCGAGACCCAGTACTTC
CDR3 protein: CASSLARVETQYF

J gene: TRBJ2-7
clone size: .
D gene: .
V gene: TRBV27
CDR3 DNA: TGTGCCAGCAGTTTATGGAGCGGAAGCTCCTACGAGCAGTACTTC
CDR3 protein: CASSLWSGSSYEQYF

J gene: TRBJ2-7
clone size: .
D gene: TRBD2
V gene: TRBV6-2/TRBV6-3
CDR3 DNA: TGTGCCAGCAGTTACGCTAGCGGGATTTCCCGGTCCAACGAGCAGTACTTC
CDR3 protein: CASSYASGISRSNEQYF

J gene: TRBJ1-1
clone size: .
D gene: .
V gene: TRBV24-1
CDR3 DNA: TGTGCCACCAGTGATTCGAAGACAGGTAACACTGAAGCTTTCTTT
CDR3 protein: CATSDSKTGNTEAFF

J gene: TRBJ2-1
clone size: .
D gene: TRBD2
V gene: TRBV10-3
CDR3 DNA: TGTGCCATCAGTGGAGCGGGGACCTACAATGAGCAGTTCTTC
CDR3 protein: CAISGAGTYNEQFF

J gene: TRBJ2-1
clone size: .
D gene: .
V gene: TRBV7-8
CDR3 DNA: TGTGCCAGCAGCCTCGTCGGAGGGAGAATGAATGAGCAGTTCTTC
CDR3 protein: CASSLVGGRMNEQFF

J gene: TRBJ2-5
clone size: .
D gene: TRBD2
V gene: TRBV5-8
CDR3 DNA: TGTGCCAGCAGTCCGGGACTAGGGAAGGAGACCCAGTACTTC
CDR3 protein: CASSPGLGKETQYF

J gene: TRBJ2-4
clone size: .
D gene: .
V gene: TRBV3-1/TRBV3-2
CDR3 DNA: TGTGCCAGCAGCCAAGGGGGAGTGAGAAACATTCAGTACTTC
CDR3 protein: CASSQGGVRNIQYF

J gene: TRBJ1-5
clone size: .
D gene: TRBD1
V gene: TRBV19
CDR3 DNA: TGTGCCAGTGGGGGACAGGTCAATCAGCCCCAGCATTTT
CDR3 protein: CASGGQVNQPQHF

J gene: TRBJ1-1
clone size: .
D gene: .
V gene: TRBV25-1
CDR3 DNA: TGTGCCAGCAGTGAAATGGGGGGGAGCACTGAAGCTTTCTTT
CDR3 protein: CASSEMGGSTEAFF